This TCR beta chain comes out of a study of HIV-infected children after antiretroviral therapy interruption. This clonotype was seen repeatedly, ten times or more. CDR3 length: 14 residues. Trimming at V came to 4 bases and at J to 6 bases, leaving 4 bases not matched to a gene. RNA-based 3' RACE libraries used unique molecular identifiers. In TCRdb, the 3' RACE reads were re-called with MiXCR into one record per CDR3 protein. The sample has over 15,000 distinct CDR3 sequences; approximately 3.6% are singletons. Specified treatment: PENTA 11 planned treatment interruption arm or continuous ART arm. Sequencing was performed on CD45RA+ CD4+ T cells from PBMCs, taken from a donor given antiretroviral therapy, either interrupted or continuous. Subset: naive CD4+ CD45RA+ CD45RO- T cells. The clonotype originates from a child aged 2-17 years with HIV. This chain links TRBV12-3 or TRBV12-4 with TRBJ1-3; 9 positions match TRBD1. The CDR3 reads CASSWDRAINTIYF. The CDR3 coding sequence is TGTGCCAGCAGTTGGGACAGGGCTATAAACACCATATATTTT.